These 21 T cell receptor beta chains were all obtained from the same sample, sequenced in a study of T-cell memory formation after mild COVID-19 (dated by TCRdb to the early 2020s). The library was built by means of 5' RACE. TCRdb names Illumina NovaSeq 6000 as the instrument used. TCRdb cleaned the public reads at Q25 with fastp, built clones with MiXCR and kept in-frame beta chains. Entries are consolidated by CDR3 protein sequence, retaining the most common genes and DNA. The sample yields around 340,000 distinct CDR3 sequences; 13% were counted once. Clones ranked in the top ten supply around a fifth of the sample. Sample: PBMCs or a T cell subset sorted from them (not recorded which). All receptors derive from a man aged 18-30 years who had mild COVID-19 (a few samples of this study predate the infection). The sample titles of this study are shuffled in the database, so cell type and time point are left out; the donor was told from shared clones.

This clonotype was seen more than once but under ten times. The chain carries TRBV19 and TRBJ2-5; 9 bases line up with TRBD1. Per the germline V gene, CDR1 is LNHDA and CDR2 is SQIVND (reference sequence). The V and J ends lost 2 bases and 4 bases, in that order; junction bases with no gene match: 8. This CDR3 is built from 16 residues. The CDR3 nucleotides are TGTGCCAGTAGTATAAGGGGGACAGGGAAACGAGAGACCCAGTACTTC. Amino acids: CASSIRGTGKRETQYF.

V and J are TRBV9 and TRBJ2-1; 10 nucleotides align to TRBD2. Germline V CDR1 and CDR2: SGDLS, YYNGEE. With 6 bases clipped from V and 4 bases from J, the junction kept 7 bases outside the gene matches. The CDR3 contains 15 residues. CDR3 in amino acids: CASKPTSGVYNEQFF. The CDR3, as DNA: TGTGCCAGCAAGCCCACTAGCGGGGTTTACAATGAGCAGTTCTTC.

This chain connects TRBV28 to TRBJ2-7; weak D call: TRBD1 (6 bases). The CDR3 spans 13 residues. V dropped 4 bases and J dropped 9 bases, with 16 bases sitting between them. Germline CDR1 and CDR2: MDHEN and SYDVKM. DNA for the CDR3: TGTGCCAGCAGTTCGTGGGGACACCTAGGGCAGTACGTC. The encoded protein is CASSSWGHLGQYV.

This clonotype was seen at least ten times. J is TRBJ1-2 and V is TRBV12-5, with D hard to call. The V end lost 5 bases, the J end lost 2 bases, and 9 bases lay between the germline ends. Germline V gene data show CDR1 as LGHNT and CDR2 as FRNRAP. The CDR3 spans 13 residues. The DNA for the CDR3 is TGTGCTAGTGGTCCCCCGGGCAACTATGGCTACACCTTC. This encodes CASGPPGNYGYTF.

This clonotype has only a few counts. The rearrangement joins TRBV29-1 to TRBJ2-3, with D maybe TRBD2 (6 bases). V lost 4 bases to trimming and J lost 5 bases, with 25 bases between them. The CDR3 has 17 residues. The germline V gene has CDR1 SQVTM and CDR2 ANQGSEA. CDR3 sequence (DNA): TGCAGCGTTGGTGTAAGCGTGCTAGCGAGTCGAATAGATACGCAGTATTTT. Translated: CSVGVSVLASRIDTQYF.

This clonotype was detected many times. The chain is built from TRBV12-3 or TRBV12-4 and TRBJ1-6; D ambiguous. Trimming left V 4 bases short and J 9 bases short, with 10 bases between. This CDR3 spans 13 amino acids. CDR3 sequence: CASSWTRTSPLHF. The CDR3 nucleotides are TGTGCCAGCAGTTGGACGAGGACTTCACCCCTCCACTTT.

This clonotype was detected a few times. The CDR3 DNA follows: TGTGCCAGCAGCACTAAGGGGGTTAGCACAGATACGCAGTATTTT. It codes for CASSTKGVSTDTQYF. The chain joins TRBV9 to TRBJ2-3; possibly TRBD1 for D (6 bases). Germline assignment: CDR1 SGDLS and CDR2 YYNGEE. The CDR3 has 15 amino acids. V lost 4 bases, J lost 0 bases, and 12 bases lay in between.

The CDR3 nucleotides are TGTGCCAGCAGTCCCCCCCAGGGGGGAAGCTACGAGCAGTACGTC. Translated, it gives CASSPPQGGSYEQYV. This chain connects TRBV28 to TRBJ2-7, with D perhaps TRBD1 (7 bases). CDR3 size: 15 residues. Deletions cut 5 bases from V and 3 bases from J, with 17 bases between. Germline CDR1 MDHEN, CDR2 SYDVKM.

The gene calls are TRBV7-8 and TRBJ2-2; either TRBD1 or TRBD2 may fit D (5 bases each). Between the trimmed V and J ends, which lost 4 bases and 4 bases, there was a span of 10 bases. This CDR3 comprises 14 residues. The germline CDR1 and CDR2 sequences are SGHVS and FQNEAQ. CDR3 in DNA: TGTGCCAGCAGCTGGGGAGACAGCACCGGGGAGCTGTTTTTT. It translates to CASSWGDSTGELFF.

This clonotype has a handful of counts. The V and J genes are TRBV6-2 or TRBV6-3 and TRBJ2-3, with D perhaps matching TRBD2 (6 bases). The CDR3 has 14 residues. Between the trimmed V and J ends, which lost 3 bases and 2 bases, there was a span of 9 bases. Germline lookup yields CDR1 MNHEY and CDR2 SVGEGT. CDR3: CASSYSGHTDTQYF. CDR3 coding DNA: TGTGCCAGCAGTTATAGCGGACACACAGATACGCAGTATTTT.

This clonotype has a count of ten or more. V usage is TRBV20-1 and J usage is TRBJ1-6, with unresolved D. The CDR3 contains 13 residues. Germline CDR1 DFQATT, CDR2 SNEGSKA (reference sequence). Deletions cut 4 bases from V and 7 bases from J, with 11 bases between. The CDR3 region is CSANFGPNSPLHF. DNA of the CDR3: TGCAGTGCTAACTTCGGGCCCAATTCACCCCTCCACTTT.

The chain carries TRBV5-1 and TRBJ1-1; unclear D gene. The CDR3 contains 14 residues. Germline CDR1 reads SGHRS; CDR2 reads YFSETQ. Deletions cut 4 bases from V and 2 bases from J, with 12 bases between. The CDR3 nucleotides read TGCGCCAGCAGCGCAACCGGCTTAAACACTGAAGCTTTCTTT. Residues: CASSATGLNTEAFF.

The chain combines TRBV4-1 with TRBJ1-4; perhaps TRBD1 as D (5 bases). Germline CDR1 MGHRA, CDR2 YSYEKL. Trimming removed 5 bases at V and 4 bases at J, with 17 bases between. CDR3 length: 16 residues. The CDR3 loop reads CASSKGQDSFNEKLFF. As DNA, the CDR3 is TGCGCCAGCAGCAAAGGGCAAGACAGTTTTAATGAAAAACTGTTTTTT.

The chain is built from TRBV28 and TRBJ1-1; TRBD1 is a possible D gene (6 bases). Trimming took off 2 bases at V and 10 bases at J, with 11 bases between the two ends. In germline, CDR1 is MDHEN, CDR2 SYDVKM. CDR3 length: 12 residues. This chain's CDR3 is CASSLRGQGAFF. The CDR3, as DNA: TGTGCCAGCAGTTTACGGGGACAAGGAGCTTTCTTT. Together with reference TRBV28 and TRBJ1-1, the CDR3 gives the full variable domain: DVKVTQSSRYLVKRTGEKVFLECVQDMDHENMFWYRQDPGLGLRLIYFSYDVKMKEKGDIPEGYSVSREKKERFSLILESASTNQTSMYLCASSLRGQGAFFGQGTRLTVV.

This clonotype was recorded at least ten times. The CDR3 coding sequence is TGTGCCAGCAGTTATGGGTTCGATGAGCAGTTCTTC. It encodes CASSYGFDEQFF. V and J are TRBV6-6 and TRBJ2-1; D is unresolved. Germline-derived CDR1 and CDR2 are MNHNY and SVGAGI (reference sequence). This CDR3 is built from 12 residues. With 3 bases removed from V and 8 bases from J, the gap between germline ends came to 8 bases.

Worth noting for this clonotype: One junction end disagrees with the germline gene, perhaps due to a read error. J is TRBJ2-2 and V is TRBV7-9; D call uncertain. The CDR3 is made up of 13 amino acids. Germline CDR1 SEHNR, CDR2 FQNEAQ (reference sequence). In DNA, the CDR3 is TGTGCCAGCAGGGAACCGGGCGCGCCCGAAAGGATTTTT. Its protein product is CASREPGAPERIF.

This clonotype showed up just a few times. The V and J genes are TRBV6-6 and TRBJ2-5, with 12 nucleotides matching TRBD2. This CDR3 is 16 amino acids long. Trimming cost V 4 bases and J 5 bases; bases outside gene matches: 8. Germline CDR1 reads MNHNY; CDR2 reads SVGAGI (reference sequence). This CDR3 reads CASSFLAGGPSETQYF. The CDR3 DNA sequence: TGTGCCAGCAGTTTCCTAGCGGGGGGGCCTTCGGAGACCCAGTACTTC.

There are a few counts of this clonotype. The rearrangement joins TRBV12-3 or TRBV12-4 to TRBJ1-5, with D unclear. Trimming took off 5 bases at V and 3 bases at J, with 8 bases between the two ends. The CDR3 extends over 13 amino acids. This CDR3 reads CASSLRFNQPQHF. As DNA, the CDR3 is TGTGCCAGCAGTCTCCGGTTCAATCAGCCCCAGCATTTT.

This clonotype was recorded many times. The chain couples TRBV5-6 to TRBJ2-1, with D possibly being TRBD1 (5 bases). The CDR3 covers 15 residues. The V end lost 1 base, the J end lost 4 bases, and 12 bases lay between the germline ends. The V gene's germline CDR1 is SGHDT and CDR2 YYEEEE. The CDR3 reads CASSLNQGRYNEQFF. The CDR3 DNA reads as TGTGCCAGCAGCTTGAACCAGGGAAGGTACAATGAGCAGTTCTTC. Filled out from reference TRBV5-6 and TRBJ2-1, the complete variable domain reads DAGVTQSPTHLIKTRGQQVTLRCSPKSGHDTVSWYQQALGQGPQFIFQYYEEEERQRGNFPDRFSGHQFPNYSSELNVNALLLGDSALYLCASSLNQGRYNEQFFGPGTRLTVL.

This clonotype was recorded many times. The genes are TRBV15 and TRBJ1-5, with D unresolved. Germline values: CDR1 LNHNV, CDR2 YYDKDF (reference sequence). This CDR3 is built from 12 residues. The V end lost 0 bases, the J end lost 4 bases, and 1 base lay between the germline ends. The CDR3 is CATSRDNQPQHF. Here the CDR3 DNA reads TGTGCCACCAGCAGAGATAATCAGCCCCAGCATTTT. Full variable domain (rest looked up from reference TRBV15 and TRBJ1-5): DAMVIQNPRYQVTQFGKPVTLSCSQTLNHNVMYWYQQKSSQAPKLLFHYYDKDFNNEADTPDNFQSRRPNTSFCFLDIRSPGLGDTAMYLCATSRDNQPQHFGDGTRLSIL.

The rearrangement uses TRBV5-4 and TRBJ2-3, with D tentatively TRBD2 (6 bases). V lost 4 bases and J 2 bases, leaving 14 bases between the germline ends. From germline, CDR1 is SGHNT and CDR2 YYREEE (reference sequence). The CDR3 loop spans 15 amino acids. The CDR3 DNA reads TGTGCCAGCAGCCCCACCGCGGGGCACACAGATACGCAGTATTTT. Protein product: CASSPTAGHTDTQYF.